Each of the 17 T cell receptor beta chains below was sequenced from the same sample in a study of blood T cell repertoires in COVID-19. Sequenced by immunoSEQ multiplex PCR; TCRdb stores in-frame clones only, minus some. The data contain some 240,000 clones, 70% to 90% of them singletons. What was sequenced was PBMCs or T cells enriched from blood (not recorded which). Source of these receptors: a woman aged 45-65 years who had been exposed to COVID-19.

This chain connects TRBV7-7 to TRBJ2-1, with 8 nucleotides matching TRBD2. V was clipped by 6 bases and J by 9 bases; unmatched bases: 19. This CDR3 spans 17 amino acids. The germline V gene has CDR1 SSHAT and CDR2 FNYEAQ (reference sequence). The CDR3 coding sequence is TGTGCCAGCAGTTCATCGAGGGTAGCGGGGCCTCCCGGTGAGCAGTTCTTC. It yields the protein CASSSSRVAGPPGEQFF. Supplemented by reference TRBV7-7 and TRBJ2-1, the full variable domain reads GAGVSQSPRYKVTKRGQDVTLRCDPISSHATLYWYQQALGQGPEFLTYFNYEAQPDKSGLPSDRFSAERPEGSISTLTIQRTEQRDSAMYRCASSSSRVAGPPGEQFFGPGTRLTVL.

The CDR3 protein is CASSPYRMGISYEQYF. As DNA, the CDR3 is TGTGCCAGCAGCCCGTACAGGATGGGGATTTCCTACGAGCAGTACTTC. V gene TRBV7-9 combines with J gene TRBJ2-7; possibly TRBD1 for D (5 bases). The CDR3 runs 16 residues. The V end lost 5 bases, the J end lost 1 base, and 18 bases lay between the germline ends. Germline V lookup: CDR1 SEHNR, CDR2 FQNEAQ (reference sequence).

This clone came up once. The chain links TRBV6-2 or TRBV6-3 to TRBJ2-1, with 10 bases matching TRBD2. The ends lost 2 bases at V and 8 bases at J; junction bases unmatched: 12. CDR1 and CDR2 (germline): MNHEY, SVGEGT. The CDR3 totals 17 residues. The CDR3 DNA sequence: TGTGCCAGCAGTTACCCCCGAGCGGGGGGGTTACGGGATGAGCAGTTCTTC. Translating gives CASSYPRAGGLRDEQFF.

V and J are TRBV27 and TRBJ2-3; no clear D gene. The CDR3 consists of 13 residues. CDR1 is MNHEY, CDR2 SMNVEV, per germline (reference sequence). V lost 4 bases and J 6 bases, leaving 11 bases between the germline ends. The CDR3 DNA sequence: TGTGCCAGCAGTTCGACTGCCCCGGATACGCAGTATTTT. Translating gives CASSSTAPDTQYF.

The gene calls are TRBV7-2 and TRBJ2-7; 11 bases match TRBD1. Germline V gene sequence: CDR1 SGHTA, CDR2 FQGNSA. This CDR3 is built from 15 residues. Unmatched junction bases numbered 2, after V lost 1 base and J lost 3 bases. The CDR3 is CASSLDGTGGYEQYF. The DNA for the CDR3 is TGTGCCAGCAGCTTAGACGGGACAGGGGGCTACGAGCAGTACTTC.

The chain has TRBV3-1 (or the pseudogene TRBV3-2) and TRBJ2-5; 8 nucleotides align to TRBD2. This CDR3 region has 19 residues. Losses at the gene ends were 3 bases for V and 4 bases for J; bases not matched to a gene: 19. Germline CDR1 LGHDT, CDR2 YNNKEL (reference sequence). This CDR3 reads CASSQAPREDSAGGETQYF. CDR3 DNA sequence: TGTGCCAGCAGCCAGGCCCCGCGAGAGGACAGTGCGGGGGGAGAGACCCAGTACTTC.

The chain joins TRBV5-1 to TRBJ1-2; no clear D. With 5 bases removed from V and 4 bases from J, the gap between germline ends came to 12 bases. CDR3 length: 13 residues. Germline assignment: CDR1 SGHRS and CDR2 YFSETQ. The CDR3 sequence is CASRPTEIYGYTF. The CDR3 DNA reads TGCGCCAGCAGGCCGACGGAGATCTATGGCTACACCTTC.

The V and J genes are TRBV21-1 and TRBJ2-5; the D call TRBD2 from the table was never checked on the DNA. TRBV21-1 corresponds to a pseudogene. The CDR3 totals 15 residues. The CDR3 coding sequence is TGTGCCAGCAGCATTTTAGCGGGGTCGGGGGAGACCCAGTACTTC. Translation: CASSILAGSGETQYF.

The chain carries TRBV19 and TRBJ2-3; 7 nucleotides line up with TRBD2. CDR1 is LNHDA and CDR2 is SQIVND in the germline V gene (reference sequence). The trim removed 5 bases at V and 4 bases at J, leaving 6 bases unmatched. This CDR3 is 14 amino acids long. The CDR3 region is CASSSGLVSDTQYF. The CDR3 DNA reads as TGTGCCAGTAGTTCAGGACTAGTTTCAGATACGCAGTATTTT.

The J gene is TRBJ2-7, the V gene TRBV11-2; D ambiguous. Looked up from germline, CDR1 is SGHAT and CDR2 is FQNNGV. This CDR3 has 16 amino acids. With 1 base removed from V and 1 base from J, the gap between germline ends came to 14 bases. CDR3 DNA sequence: TGTGCCAGCAGCTTAGTTCAGCAGGCCTTTTCCTACGAGCAGTACTTC. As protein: CASSLVQQAFSYEQYF. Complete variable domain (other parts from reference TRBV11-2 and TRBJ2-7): EAGVAQSPRYKIIEKRQSVAFWCNPISGHATLYWYQQILGQGPKLLIQFQNNGVVDDSQLPKDRFSAERLKGVDSTLKIQPAKLEDSAVYLCASSLVQQAFSYEQYFGPGTRLTVT.

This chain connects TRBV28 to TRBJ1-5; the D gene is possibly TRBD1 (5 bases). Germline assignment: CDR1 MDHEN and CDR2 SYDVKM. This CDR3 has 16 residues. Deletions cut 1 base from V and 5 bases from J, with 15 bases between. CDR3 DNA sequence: TGTGCCAGCAGTTTATCCTCAGGGCTTTTGGATCAGCCCCAGCATTTT. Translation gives CASSLSSGLLDQPQHF.

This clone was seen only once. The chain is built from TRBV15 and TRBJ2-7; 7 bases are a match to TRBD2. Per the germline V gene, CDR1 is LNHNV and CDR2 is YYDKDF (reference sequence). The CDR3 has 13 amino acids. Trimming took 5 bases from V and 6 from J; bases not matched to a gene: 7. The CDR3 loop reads CATSLGGEGEQYF. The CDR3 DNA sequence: TGTGCCACCAGCTTGGGGGGGGAGGGCGAGCAGTACTTC.

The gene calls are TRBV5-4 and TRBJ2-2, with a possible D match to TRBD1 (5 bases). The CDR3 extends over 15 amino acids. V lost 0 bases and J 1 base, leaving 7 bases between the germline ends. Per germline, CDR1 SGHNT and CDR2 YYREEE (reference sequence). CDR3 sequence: CASSLARVNTGELFF. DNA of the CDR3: TGTGCCAGCAGCTTGGCCAGGGTGAACACCGGGGAGCTGTTTTTT.

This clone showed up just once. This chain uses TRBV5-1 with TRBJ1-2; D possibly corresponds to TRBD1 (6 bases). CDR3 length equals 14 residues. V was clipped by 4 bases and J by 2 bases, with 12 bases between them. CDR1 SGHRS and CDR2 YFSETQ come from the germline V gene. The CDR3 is CASSPEGDNYGYTF. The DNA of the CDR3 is TGCGCCAGCAGCCCAGAGGGGGACAACTATGGCTACACCTTC. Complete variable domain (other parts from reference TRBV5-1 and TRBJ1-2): KAGVTQTPRYLIKTRGQQVTLSCSPISGHRSVSWYQQTPGQGLQFLFEYFSETQRNKGNFPGRFSGRQFSNSRSEMNVSTLELGDSALYLCASSPEGDNYGYTFGSGTRLTVV.

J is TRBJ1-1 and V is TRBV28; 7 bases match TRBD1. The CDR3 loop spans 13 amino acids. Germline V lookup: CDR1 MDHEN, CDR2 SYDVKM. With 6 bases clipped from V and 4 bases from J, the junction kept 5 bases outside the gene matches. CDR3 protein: CASSSDRVTEAFF. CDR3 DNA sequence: TGTGCCAGCAGCTCCGACAGGGTCACTGAAGCTTTCTTT.

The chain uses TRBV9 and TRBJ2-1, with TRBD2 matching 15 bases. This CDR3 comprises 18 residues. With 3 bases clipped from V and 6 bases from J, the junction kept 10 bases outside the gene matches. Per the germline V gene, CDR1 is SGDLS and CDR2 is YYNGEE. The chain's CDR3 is CASSGTSGGAFPFNEQFF. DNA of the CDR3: TGTGCCAGCAGCGGGACTAGCGGGGGGGCCTTCCCGTTCAATGAGCAGTTCTTC.

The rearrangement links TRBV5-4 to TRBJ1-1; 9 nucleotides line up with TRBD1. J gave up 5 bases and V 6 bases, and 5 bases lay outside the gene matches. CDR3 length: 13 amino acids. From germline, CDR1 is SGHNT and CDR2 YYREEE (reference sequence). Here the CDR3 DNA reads TGTGCCAGCAACGGACAGGGGAGGACTGAAGCTTTCTTT. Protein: CASNGQGRTEAFF.